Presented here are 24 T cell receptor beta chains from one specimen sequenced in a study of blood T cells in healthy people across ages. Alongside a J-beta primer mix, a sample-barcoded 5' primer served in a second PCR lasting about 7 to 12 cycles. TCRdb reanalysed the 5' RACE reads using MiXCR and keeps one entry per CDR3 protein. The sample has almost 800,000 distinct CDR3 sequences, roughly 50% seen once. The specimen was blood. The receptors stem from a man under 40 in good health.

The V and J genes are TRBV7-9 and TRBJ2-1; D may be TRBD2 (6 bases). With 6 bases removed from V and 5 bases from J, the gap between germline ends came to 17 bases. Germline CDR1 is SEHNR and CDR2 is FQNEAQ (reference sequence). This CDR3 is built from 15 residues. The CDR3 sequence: CASSPIAERHNEQFF. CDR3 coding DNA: TGTGCCAGCAGTCCTATAGCGGAGCGTCACAATGAGCAGTTCTTC.

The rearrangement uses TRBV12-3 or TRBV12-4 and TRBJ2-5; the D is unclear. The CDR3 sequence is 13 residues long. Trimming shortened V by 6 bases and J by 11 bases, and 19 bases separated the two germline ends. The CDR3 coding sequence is TGTGCCAGCAGCCGTCTCATCAGAGTTAAGCAGTACTTC. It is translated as CASSRLIRVKQYF.

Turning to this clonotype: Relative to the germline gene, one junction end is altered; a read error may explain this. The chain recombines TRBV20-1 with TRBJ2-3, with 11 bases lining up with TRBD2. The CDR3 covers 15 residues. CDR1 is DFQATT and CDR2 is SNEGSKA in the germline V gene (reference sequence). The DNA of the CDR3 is TGCAGTGCGGAAACTAGCGGGAGCTATACAGAGACGCAGTATTTT. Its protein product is CSAETSGSYTETQYF.

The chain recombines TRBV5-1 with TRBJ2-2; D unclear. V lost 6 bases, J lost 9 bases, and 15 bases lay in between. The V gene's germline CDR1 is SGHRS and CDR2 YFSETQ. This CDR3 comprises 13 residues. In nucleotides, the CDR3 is TGCGCCAGCAATCCCGAGTCGGGCAGGGAGCTGTTTTTT. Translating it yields CASNPESGRELFF.

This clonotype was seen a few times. CDR3 protein: CASSLQGYYGYTF. CDR3 nucleotide sequence: TGTGCCAGCAGCCTACAGGGTTACTATGGCTACACCTTC. The rearrangement links TRBV6-5 to TRBJ1-2; D possibly corresponds to TRBD1 (6 bases). CDR1 and CDR2 from the germline V gene are MNHEY and SVGAGI. V lost 6 bases, J lost 3 bases, and 11 bases lay in between. This CDR3 has 13 amino acids.

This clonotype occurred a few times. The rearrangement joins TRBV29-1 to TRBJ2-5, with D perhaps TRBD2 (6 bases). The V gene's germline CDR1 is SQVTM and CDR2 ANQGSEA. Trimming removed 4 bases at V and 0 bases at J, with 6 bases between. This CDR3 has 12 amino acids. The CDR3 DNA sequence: TGCAGCGTTGGGGGGGACCAAGAGACCCAGTACTTC. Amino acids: CSVGGDQETQYF.

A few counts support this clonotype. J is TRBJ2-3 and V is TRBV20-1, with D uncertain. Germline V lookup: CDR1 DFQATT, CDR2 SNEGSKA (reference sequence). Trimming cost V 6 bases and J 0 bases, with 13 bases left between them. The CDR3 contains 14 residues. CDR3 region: CSAVGFSSTDTQYF. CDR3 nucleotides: TGCAGTGCCGTGGGGTTCTCTAGCACAGATACGCAGTATTTT.

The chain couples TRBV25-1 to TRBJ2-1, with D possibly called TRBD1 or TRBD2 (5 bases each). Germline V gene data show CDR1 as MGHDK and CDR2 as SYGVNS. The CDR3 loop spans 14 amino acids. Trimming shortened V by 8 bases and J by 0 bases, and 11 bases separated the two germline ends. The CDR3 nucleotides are TGTGCCAGCGTGCCAGGGAGCTCCTACAATGAGCAGTTCTTC. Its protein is CASVPGSSYNEQFF. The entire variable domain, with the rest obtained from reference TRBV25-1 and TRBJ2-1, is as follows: EADIYQTPRYLVIGTGKKITLECSQTMGHDKMYWYQQDPGMELHLIHYSYGVNSTEKGDLSSESTVSRIRTEHFPLTLESARPSHTSQYLCASVPGSSYNEQFFGPGTRLTVL.

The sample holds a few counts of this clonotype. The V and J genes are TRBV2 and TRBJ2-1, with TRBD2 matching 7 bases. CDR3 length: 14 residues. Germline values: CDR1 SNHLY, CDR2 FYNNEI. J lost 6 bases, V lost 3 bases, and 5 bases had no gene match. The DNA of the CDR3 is TGTGCCAGCAGTGATCCGGGACTAAGCAATGAGCAGTTCTTC. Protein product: CASSDPGLSNEQFF.

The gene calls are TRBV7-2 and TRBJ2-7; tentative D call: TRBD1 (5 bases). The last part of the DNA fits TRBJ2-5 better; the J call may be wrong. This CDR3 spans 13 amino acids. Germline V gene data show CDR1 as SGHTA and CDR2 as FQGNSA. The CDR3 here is CASSFRQLETQYF. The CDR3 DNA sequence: TGTGCCAGCAGCTTTAGACAGTTGGAGACCCAGTACTTC.

The CDR3 region is CASSESRTEAFF. The CDR3 DNA follows: TGCGCCAGCAGTGAGTCACGCACTGAAGCTTTCTTT. The gene calls are TRBV10-2 and TRBJ1-1; no definite D call. Per germline, CDR1 WSHSY and CDR2 SAAADI. Trimming left V 0 bases short and J 4 bases short, with 3 bases between. The CDR3 runs 12 residues.

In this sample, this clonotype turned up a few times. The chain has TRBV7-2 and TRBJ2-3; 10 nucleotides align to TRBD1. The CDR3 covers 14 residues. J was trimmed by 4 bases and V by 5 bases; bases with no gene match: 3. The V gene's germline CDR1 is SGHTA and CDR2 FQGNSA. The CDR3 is CASSPTGGPDTQYF. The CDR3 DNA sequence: TGTGCCAGCAGCCCGACAGGGGGCCCAGATACGCAGTATTTT.

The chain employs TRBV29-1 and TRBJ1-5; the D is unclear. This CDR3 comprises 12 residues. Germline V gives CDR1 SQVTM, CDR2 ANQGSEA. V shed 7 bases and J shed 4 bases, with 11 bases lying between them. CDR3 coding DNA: TGCAGCGCCTCGGACGGAAATCAGCCCCAGCATTTT. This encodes CSASDGNQPQHF.

The CDR3 DNA sequence: TGTGCCAGCAGACCGACAGGGACCAATGAGCAGTTCTTC. Translation: CASRPTGTNEQFF. V and J are TRBV27 and TRBJ2-1, with 7 bases matching TRBD1. With 6 bases clipped from V and 6 bases from J, the junction kept 5 bases outside the gene matches. Germline lookup yields CDR1 MNHEY and CDR2 SMNVEV (reference sequence). This CDR3 has 13 residues.

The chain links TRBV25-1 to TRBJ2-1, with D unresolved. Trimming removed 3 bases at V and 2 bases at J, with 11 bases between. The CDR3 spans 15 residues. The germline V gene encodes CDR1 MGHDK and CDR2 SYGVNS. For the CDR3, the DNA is TGTGCCAGCAGTGATCCCGGGCGTCCCTACAATGAGCAGTTCTTC. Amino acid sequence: CASSDPGRPYNEQFF.

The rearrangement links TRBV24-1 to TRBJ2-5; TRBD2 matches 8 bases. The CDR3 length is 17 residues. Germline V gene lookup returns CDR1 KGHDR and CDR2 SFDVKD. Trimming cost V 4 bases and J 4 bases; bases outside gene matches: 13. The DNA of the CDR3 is TGTGCCACCAGTGACCTAGGGTCGGGGACTAGGGGAGAGACCCAGTACTTC. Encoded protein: CATSDLGSGTRGETQYF.

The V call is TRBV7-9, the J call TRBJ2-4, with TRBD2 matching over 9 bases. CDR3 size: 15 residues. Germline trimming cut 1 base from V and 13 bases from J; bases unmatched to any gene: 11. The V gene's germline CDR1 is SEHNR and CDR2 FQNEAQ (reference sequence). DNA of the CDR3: TGTGCCAGCAGCTTAGGGGTAGCGGGAGTGGATGAGCAGTACTTC. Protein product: CASSLGVAGVDEQYF.

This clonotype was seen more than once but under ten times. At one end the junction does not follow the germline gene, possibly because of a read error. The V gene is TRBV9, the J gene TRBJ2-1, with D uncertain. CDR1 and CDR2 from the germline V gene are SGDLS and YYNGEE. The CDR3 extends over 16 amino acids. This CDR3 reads CVSSVVLGLGANEQFF. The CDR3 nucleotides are TGTGTCAGCAGCGTAGTGCTCGGGCTAGGAGCCAATGAGCAGTTCTTC.

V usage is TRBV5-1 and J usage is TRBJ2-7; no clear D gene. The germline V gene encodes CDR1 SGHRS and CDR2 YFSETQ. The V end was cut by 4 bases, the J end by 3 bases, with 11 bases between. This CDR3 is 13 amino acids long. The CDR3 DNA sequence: TGCGCCAGCAGCGTGATAGGGCGCTACGAGCAGTACTTC. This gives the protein CASSVIGRYEQYF.

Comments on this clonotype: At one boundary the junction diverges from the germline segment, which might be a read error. Here the CDR3 DNA reads TGCGCCGGCAGCGAACCCCGCACAGATACGCAGTATTTT. Residues: CAGSEPRTDTQYF. This rearrangement joins TRBV5-1 to TRBJ2-3; D is ambiguous. Germline V lookup: CDR1 SGHRS, CDR2 YFSETQ. CDR3 size: 13 residues.

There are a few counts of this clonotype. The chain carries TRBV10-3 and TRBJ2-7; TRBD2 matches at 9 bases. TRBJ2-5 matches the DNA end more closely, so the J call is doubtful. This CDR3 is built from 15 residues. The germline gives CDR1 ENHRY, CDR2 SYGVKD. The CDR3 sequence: CAISESSGGLETQYF. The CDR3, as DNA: TGTGCCATCAGTGAGTCTAGCGGGGGTTTGGAGACCCAGTACTTC.

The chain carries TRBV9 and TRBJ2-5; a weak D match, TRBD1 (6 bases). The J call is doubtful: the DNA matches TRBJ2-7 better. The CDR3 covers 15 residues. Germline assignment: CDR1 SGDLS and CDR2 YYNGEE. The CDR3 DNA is TGTGCCAGCAGCGTAGGAACAGGGTATGACTACGAGCAGTACTTC. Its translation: CASSVGTGYDYEQYF.

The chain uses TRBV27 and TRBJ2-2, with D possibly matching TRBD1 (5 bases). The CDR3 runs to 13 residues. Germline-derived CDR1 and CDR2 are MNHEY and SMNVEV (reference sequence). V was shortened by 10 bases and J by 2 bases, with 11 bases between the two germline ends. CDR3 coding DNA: TGTGCCAACCTAGACAGTAACACCGGGGAGCTGTTTTTT. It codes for CANLDSNTGELFF.

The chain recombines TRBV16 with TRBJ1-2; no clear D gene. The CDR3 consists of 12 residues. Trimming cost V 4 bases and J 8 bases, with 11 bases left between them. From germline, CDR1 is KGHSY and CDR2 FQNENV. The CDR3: CASSRLNTGYTF. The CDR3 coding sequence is TGTGCCAGCAGCCGATTGAATACGGGCTACACCTTC.